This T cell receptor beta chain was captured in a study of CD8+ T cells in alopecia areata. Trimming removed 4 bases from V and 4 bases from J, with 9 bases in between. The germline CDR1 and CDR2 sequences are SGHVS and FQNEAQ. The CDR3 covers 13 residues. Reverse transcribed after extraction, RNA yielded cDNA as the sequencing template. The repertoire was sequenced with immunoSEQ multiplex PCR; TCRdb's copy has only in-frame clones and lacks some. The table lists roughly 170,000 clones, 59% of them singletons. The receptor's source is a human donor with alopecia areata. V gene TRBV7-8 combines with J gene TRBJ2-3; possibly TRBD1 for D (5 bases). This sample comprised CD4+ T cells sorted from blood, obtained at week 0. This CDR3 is CASSSSTADTQYF. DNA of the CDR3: TGTGCCAGCAGCTCTTCGACAGCAGATACGCAGTATTTT.